What follows are 8 T cell receptor beta chains derived from one specimen sequenced in a study of shared clonotypes between healthy human individuals. The table came from immunoSEQ multiplex PCR; TCRdb's copy has only in-frame clones and leaves some out. The sample carries more than 1,200,000 clones, about 98.5% recorded once. Sequenced input: naive CD4+ T cells sorted from blood. Subset meaning: CD45RA+ positively selected. These receptors came from a man aged 25-40 years in good health.

This clone was counted once. The rearrangement links TRBV11-2 to TRBJ2-2; D is undetermined. The V end was cut by 5 bases, the J end by 5 bases, with 15 bases between. Germline V gives CDR1 SGHAT, CDR2 FQNNGV. This CDR3 is 15 amino acids long. The CDR3 DNA reads TGTGCCAGCAGCCCCCGGGCCGCTTCTACCGGGGAGCTGTTTTTT. This codes for CASSPRAASTGELFF.

In this sample, this clone turned up once. This chain uses TRBV10-1 with TRBJ1-1; 8 nucleotides align to TRBD1. The CDR3 covers 14 residues. Germline V CDR1 and CDR2: WNHNN, SYGVQD (reference sequence). J was trimmed by 3 bases and V by 2 bases; bases with no gene match: 2. CDR3 sequence reads: CASSEDRGHTEAFF. For the CDR3, the DNA is TGCGCCAGCAGTGAGGACAGGGGACACACTGAAGCTTTCTTT.

The chain combines TRBV28 with TRBJ1-1; D gene ambiguous. V was trimmed by 10 bases and J by 6 bases, leaving 24 bases between them. Germline CDR1 MDHEN, CDR2 SYDVKM. This CDR3 is built from 15 residues. The DNA of the CDR3 is TGTGCCACCAGCATGGACCAGTCAAGGCGCGCTGAAGCTTTCTTT. This sequence encodes CATSMDQSRRAEAFF.

The V gene is TRBV5-1, the J gene TRBJ1-1, with 8 bases lining up with TRBD1. The V and J ends lost 4 bases and 8 bases, in that order; junction bases with no gene match: 1. The CDR3 contains 11 residues. Germline lookup yields CDR1 SGHRS and CDR2 YFSETQ. The CDR3 coding sequence is TGCGCCAGCAGCAGACAGGGGGAAGCTTTCTTT. This sequence encodes CASSRQGEAFF.

DNA of the CDR3: TGTGCCAGCAGTCCAACGACAGGCGCCTACGAGCAGTACTTC. The encoded protein is CASSPTTGAYEQYF. This rearrangement joins TRBV28 to TRBJ2-7, with D possibly being TRBD1 (6 bases). V gave up 5 bases and J gave up 2 bases, with 13 bases separating them. The length of the CDR3 is 14 residues. The germline CDR1 and CDR2 sequences are MDHEN and SYDVKM.

The chain is built from TRBV5-1 and TRBJ2-3; weak D call: TRBD1 (6 bases). This CDR3 comprises 14 residues. Germline V CDR1 and CDR2: SGHRS, YFSETQ. With 3 bases removed from V and 4 bases from J, the gap between germline ends came to 12 bases. The CDR3 nucleotides read TGCGCCAGCAGCTCTAACCCAGGGGCAGATACGCAGTATTTT. The encoded protein is CASSSNPGADTQYF.

The chain couples TRBV7-8 to TRBJ2-7; possibly TRBD2 for D (5 bases). The CDR3 consists of 13 residues. The ends were cut back, 3 bases at V and 2 bases at J, with 8 bases in the middle. Germline lookup yields CDR1 SGHVS and CDR2 FQNEAQ. CDR3 DNA sequence: TGTGCCAGCAGCTTTACCGGGGCCTACGAGCAGTACTTC. Translated, it gives CASSFTGAYEQYF.

On this clone itself: The identical CDR3 is also encoded by other nucleotide sequences in the sample. The genes are TRBV2 and TRBJ2-5; D remains ambiguous. The CDR3 has 11 residues. Germline loops: CDR1 SNHLY, CDR2 FYNNEI. V was pared by 5 bases and J by 5 bases, with 6 bases between. CDR3 in DNA: TGTGCCAGCAGTCTAGGGGAGACCCAGTACTTC. This codes for CASSLGETQYF. Complete variable domain (other parts from reference TRBV2 and TRBJ2-5): EPEVTQTPSHQVTQMGQEVILRCVPISNHLYFYWYRQILGQKVEFLVSFYNNEISEKSEIFDDQFSVERPDGSNFTLKIRSTKLEDSAMYFCASSLGETQYFGPGTRLLVL.